This TCR beta chain was sequenced in a study of cytomegalovirus exposure and HLA in healthy donors. For the study at large: Among over 300 genotyped donors, around 82% fell in the Caucasian-associated ancestry cluster. Study-level points and caveats: When the data were analyzed later, several of the most significant clusters appeared to be linked to common viral pathogens. CMV serostatus was the sole immune exposure data available.

13 Jbeta primers and 60 Vbeta primers were used for the PCR. Data came from immunoSEQ multiplex PCR; TCRdb stores just in-frame clones and leaves some out. This table holds 80,000 to 95,000 clones, about four fifths found once. Germline loops: CDR1 SGHAT, CDR2 FQNNGV. This CDR3 has 14 amino acids. V lost 1 base, J lost 5 bases, and 11 bases lay in between. About this clone: Its antigen is not known.

The V call is TRBV11-2, the J call TRBJ1-1, with D possibly TRBD1 on 6 matching bases. The receptor comes from a woman aged 18-35 years in good health and CMV-seropositive. The sequenced material came from PBMCs. CDR3 residues: CASSLVQGRTEAFF. The CDR3 DNA is TGTGCCAGCAGCTTAGTACAGGGTCGTACTGAAGCTTTCTTT.